This T cell receptor (beta chain) was identified during a study of PD-L1 blockade in urothelial cancer. This CDR3 region has 11 residues. V was shortened by 2 bases and J by 6 bases, with 2 bases between the two germline ends. The germline gives CDR1 MDHEN, CDR2 SYDVKM. In its sample, this clone was seen a few times. Noted time point: pretreatment peripheral blood. The method was immunoSEQ multiplex PCR; TCRdb's version includes in-frame clones alone and lacks a portion of them. This table holds around 130,000 clones, less than 85% found once. The receptor comes from a man aged 45-65 years with urothelial cancer. Sequencing used PBMCs, obtained around atezolizumab (anti-PD-L1) treatment. The chain couples TRBV28 to TRBJ1-5; D gene unclear. CDR3 coding DNA: TGTGCCAGCAGTTTACGTCAGCCCCAGCATTTT. This codes for CASSLRQPQHF.